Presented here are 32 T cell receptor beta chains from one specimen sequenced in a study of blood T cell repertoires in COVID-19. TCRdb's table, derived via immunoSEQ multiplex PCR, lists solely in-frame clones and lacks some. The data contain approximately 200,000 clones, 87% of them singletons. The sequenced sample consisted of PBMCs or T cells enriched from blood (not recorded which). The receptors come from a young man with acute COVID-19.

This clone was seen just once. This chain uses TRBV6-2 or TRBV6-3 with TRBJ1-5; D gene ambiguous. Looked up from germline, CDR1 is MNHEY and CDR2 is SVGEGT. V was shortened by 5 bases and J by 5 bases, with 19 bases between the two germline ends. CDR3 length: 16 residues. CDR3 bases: TGTGCCAGCAGTCTCTTGGTTGGAGGGCGCGATCAGCCCCAGCATTTT. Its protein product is CASSLLVGGRDQPQHF.

The CDR3, as DNA: TGCGCCAGCAGCTTGGGTCTAGCCGCGGGCACAGATACGCAGTATTTT. Translation gives CASSLGLAAGTDTQYF. The chain recombines TRBV5-1 with TRBJ2-3; tentative D call: TRBD2 (5 bases). Per germline, CDR1 SGHRS and CDR2 YFSETQ. V dropped 0 bases and J dropped 1 base, with 12 bases sitting between them. This CDR3 has 16 amino acids.

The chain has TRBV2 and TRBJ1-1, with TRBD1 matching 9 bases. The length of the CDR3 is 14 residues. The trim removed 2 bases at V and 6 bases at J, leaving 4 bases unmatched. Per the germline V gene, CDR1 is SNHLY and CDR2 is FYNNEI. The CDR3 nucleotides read TGTGCCAGCAGTGAATGGGGGACAGGGTCTGAAGCTTTCTTT. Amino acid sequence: CASSEWGTGSEAFF.

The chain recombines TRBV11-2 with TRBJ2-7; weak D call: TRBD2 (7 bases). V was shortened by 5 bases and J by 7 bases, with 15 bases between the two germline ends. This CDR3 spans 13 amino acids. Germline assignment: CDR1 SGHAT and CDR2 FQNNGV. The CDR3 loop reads CASSLGGAREQYF. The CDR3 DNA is TGTGCCAGCAGCCTTGGGGGGGCGAGAGAGCAGTACTTC.

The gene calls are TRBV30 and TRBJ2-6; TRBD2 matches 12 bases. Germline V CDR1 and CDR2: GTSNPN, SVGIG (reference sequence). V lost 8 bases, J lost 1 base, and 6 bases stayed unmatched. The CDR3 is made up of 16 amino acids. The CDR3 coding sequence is TGTGCCGCCGGACTAGCGGGAATGTCTGGGGCCAACGTCCTGACTTTC. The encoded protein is CAAGLAGMSGANVLTF. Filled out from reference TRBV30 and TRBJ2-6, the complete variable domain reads SQTIHQWPATLVQPVGSPLSLECTVEGTSNPNLYWYRQAAGRGLQLLFYSVGIGQISSEVPQNLSASRPQDRQFILSSKKLLLSDSGFYLCAAGLAGMSGANVLTFGAGSRLTVL.

The CDR3: CASSFGESGYTF. CDR3 in DNA: TGTGCCAGCAGCTTCGGAGAAAGCGGCTACACCTTC. The J gene is TRBJ1-2, the V gene TRBV7-2; unclear D gene. The V gene's germline CDR1 is SGHTA and CDR2 FQGNSA. V was trimmed by 3 bases and J by 8 bases, leaving 10 bases between them. The CDR3 runs 12 residues.

This CDR3 is CASSVWEGNGYTF. Written as DNA, the CDR3 is TGTGCCAGCAGCGTATGGGAGGGGAATGGCTACACCTTC. This chain joins TRBV9 and TRBJ1-2, with TRBD1 as a possible D gene (5 bases). The CDR3 has 13 amino acids. Germline V gene data show CDR1 as SGDLS and CDR2 as YYNGEE. The V and J ends lost 1 base and 6 bases respectively, with 10 bases between them.

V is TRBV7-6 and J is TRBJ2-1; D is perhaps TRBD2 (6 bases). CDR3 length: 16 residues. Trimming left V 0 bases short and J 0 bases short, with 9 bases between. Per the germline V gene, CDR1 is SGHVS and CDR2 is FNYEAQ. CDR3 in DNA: TGTGCCAGCAGCTTAGCGTACGGGAGCTCCTACAATGAGCAGTTCTTC. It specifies CASSLAYGSSYNEQFF.

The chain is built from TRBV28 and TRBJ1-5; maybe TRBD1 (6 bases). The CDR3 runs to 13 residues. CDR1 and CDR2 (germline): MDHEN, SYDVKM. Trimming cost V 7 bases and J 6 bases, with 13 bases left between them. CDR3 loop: CASNRAQGQPQHF. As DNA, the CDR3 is TGTGCCAGCAACAGGGCCCAGGGTCAGCCCCAGCATTTT.

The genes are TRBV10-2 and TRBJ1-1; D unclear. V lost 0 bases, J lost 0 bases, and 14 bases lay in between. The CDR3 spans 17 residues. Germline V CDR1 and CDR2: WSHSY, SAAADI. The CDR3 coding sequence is TGCGCCAGCAGTGAGTCGAGGAGTTTATTAATGAACACTGAAGCTTTCTTT. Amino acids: CASSESRSLLMNTEAFF.

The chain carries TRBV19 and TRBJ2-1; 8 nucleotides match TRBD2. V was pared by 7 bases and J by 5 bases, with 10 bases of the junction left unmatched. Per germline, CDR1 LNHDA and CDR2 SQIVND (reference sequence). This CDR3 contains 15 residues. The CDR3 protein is CASTPSGRANNEQFF. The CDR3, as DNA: TGTGCCAGTACCCCAAGCGGGAGAGCGAACAATGAGCAGTTCTTC.

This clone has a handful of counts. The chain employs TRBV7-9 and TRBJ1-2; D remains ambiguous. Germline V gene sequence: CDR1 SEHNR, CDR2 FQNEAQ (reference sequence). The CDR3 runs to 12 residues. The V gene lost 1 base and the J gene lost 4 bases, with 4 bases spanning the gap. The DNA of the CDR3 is TGTGCCAGCAGCTTAGACAGCTATGGCTACACCTTC. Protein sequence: CASSLDSYGYTF.

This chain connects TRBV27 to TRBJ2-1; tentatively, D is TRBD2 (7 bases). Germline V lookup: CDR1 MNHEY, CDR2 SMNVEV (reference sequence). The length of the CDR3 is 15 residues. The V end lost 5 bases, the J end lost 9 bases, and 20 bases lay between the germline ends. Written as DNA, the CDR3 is TGTGCCAGCAGTACCCGGGCCCCGAGGGGGGGTGAGCAGTTCTTC. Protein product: CASSTRAPRGGEQFF.

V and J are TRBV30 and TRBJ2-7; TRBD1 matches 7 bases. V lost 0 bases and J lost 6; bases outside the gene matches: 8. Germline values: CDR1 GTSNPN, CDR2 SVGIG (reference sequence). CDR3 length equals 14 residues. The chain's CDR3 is CAWSVGQGVPEQYF. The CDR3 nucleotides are TGTGCCTGGAGTGTCGGGCAGGGGGTACCCGAGCAGTACTTC.

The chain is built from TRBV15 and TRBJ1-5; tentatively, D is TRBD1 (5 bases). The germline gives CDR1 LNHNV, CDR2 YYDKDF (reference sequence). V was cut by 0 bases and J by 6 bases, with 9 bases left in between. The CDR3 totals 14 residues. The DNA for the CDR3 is TGTGCCACCAGCAGAGAGGGTAGGGGTCAGCCCCAGCATTTT. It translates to CATSREGRGQPQHF. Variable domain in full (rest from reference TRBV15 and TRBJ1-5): DAMVIQNPRYQVTQFGKPVTLSCSQTLNHNVMYWYQQKSSQAPKLLFHYYDKDFNNEADTPDNFQSRRPNTSFCFLDIRSPGLGDTAMYLCATSREGRGQPQHFGDGTRLSIL.

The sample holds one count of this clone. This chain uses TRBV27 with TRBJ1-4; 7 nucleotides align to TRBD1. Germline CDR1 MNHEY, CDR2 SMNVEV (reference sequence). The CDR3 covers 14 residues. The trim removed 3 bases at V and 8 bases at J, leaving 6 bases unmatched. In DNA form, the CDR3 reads TGTGCCAGCAGTTTTGGAGGGGGCCGCGAAAAACTGTTTTTT. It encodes CASSFGGGREKLFF.

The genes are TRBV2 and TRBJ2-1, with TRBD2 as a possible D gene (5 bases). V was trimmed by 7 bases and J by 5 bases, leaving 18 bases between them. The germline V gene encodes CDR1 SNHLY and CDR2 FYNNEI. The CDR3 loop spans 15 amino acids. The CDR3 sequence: CASTSMRVLDNEQFF. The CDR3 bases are TGTGCCAGCACCTCCATGCGGGTGTTGGACAATGAGCAGTTCTTC.

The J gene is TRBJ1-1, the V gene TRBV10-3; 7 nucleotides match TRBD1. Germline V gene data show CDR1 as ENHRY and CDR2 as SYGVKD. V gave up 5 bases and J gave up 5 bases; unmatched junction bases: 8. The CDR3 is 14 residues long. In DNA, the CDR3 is TGTGCCATCAGTTTAGGGGGCGCAAGGACTGAAGCTTTCTTT. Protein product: CAISLGGARTEAFF.

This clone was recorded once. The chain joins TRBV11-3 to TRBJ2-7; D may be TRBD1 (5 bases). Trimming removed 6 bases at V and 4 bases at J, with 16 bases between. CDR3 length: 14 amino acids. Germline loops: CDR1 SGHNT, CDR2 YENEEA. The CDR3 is CASSFLQGRYEQYF. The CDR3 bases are TGTGCCAGCAGTTTCCTCCAGGGAAGGTACGAGCAGTACTTC.

The DNA for the CDR3 is TGTGCCAGCAGTTTAATGCGGGTAGGAGAGACCCAGTACTTC. It is translated as CASSLMRVGETQYF. This sequence joins TRBV27 and TRBJ2-5; D is perhaps TRBD2 (5 bases). Per the germline V gene, CDR1 is MNHEY and CDR2 is SMNVEV (reference sequence). Trimming stripped 2 bases from V and 4 bases from J, with 11 bases between. CDR3 size: 14 residues.

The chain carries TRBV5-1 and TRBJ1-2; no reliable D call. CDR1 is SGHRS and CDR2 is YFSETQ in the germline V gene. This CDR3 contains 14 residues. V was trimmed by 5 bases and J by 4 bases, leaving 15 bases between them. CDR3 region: CASSQDLTVYGYTF. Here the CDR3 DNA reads TGCGCCAGCAGTCAGGACTTGACGGTCTATGGCTACACCTTC.

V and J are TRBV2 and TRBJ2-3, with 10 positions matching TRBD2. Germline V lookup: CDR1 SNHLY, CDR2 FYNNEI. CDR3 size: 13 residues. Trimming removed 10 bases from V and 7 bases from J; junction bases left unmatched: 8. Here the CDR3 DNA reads TGTGCCACTACGGGACTAGCGATGAATACGCAGTATTTT. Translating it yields CATTGLAMNTQYF.

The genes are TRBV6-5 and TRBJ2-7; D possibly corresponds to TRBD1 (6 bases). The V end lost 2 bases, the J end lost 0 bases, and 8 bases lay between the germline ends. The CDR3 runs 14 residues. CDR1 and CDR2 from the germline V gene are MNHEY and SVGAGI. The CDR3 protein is CASSYEGGSYEQYF. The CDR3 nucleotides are TGTGCCAGCAGTTACGAAGGGGGCTCCTACGAGCAGTACTTC.

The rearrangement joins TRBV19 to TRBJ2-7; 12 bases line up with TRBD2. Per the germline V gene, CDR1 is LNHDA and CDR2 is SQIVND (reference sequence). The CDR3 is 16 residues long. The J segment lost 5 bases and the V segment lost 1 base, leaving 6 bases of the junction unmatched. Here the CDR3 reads CASSIVGLAGKDEQYF. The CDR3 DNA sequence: TGTGCCAGTAGTATAGTCGGACTAGCGGGGAAAGACGAGCAGTACTTC.

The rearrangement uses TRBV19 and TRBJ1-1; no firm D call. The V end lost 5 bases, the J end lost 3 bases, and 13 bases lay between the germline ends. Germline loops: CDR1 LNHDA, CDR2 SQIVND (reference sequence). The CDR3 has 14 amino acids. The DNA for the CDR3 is TGTGCCAGTAGTCCCCGGAGCGGGTACACTGAAGCTTTCTTT. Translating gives CASSPRSGYTEAFF.

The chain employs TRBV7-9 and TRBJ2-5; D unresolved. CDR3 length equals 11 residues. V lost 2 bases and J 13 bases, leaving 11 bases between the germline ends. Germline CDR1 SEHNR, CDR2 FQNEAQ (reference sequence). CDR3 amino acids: CASSLQLGMYF. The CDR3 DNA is TGTGCCAGCAGCTTACAGCTAGGCATGTACTTC.

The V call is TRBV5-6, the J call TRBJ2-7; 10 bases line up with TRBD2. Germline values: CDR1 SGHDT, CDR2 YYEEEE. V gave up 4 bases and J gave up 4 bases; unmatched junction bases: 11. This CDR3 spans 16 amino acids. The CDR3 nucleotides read TGTGCCAGCAGCATGACTACGGGACTAGCGTTTTACGAGCAGTACTTC. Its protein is CASSMTTGLAFYEQYF.

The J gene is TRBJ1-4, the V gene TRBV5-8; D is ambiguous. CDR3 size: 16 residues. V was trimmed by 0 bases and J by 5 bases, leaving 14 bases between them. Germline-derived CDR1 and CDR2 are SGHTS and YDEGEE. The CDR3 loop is CASSLVVGGANEKLFF. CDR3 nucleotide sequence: TGTGCCAGCAGCTTGGTCGTGGGAGGAGCGAATGAAAAACTGTTTTTT.

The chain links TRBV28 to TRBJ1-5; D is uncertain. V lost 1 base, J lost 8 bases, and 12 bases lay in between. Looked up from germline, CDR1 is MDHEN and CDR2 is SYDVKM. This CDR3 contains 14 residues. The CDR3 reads CASSLFDGRKPQHF. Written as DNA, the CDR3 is TGTGCCAGCAGTTTATTTGACGGGAGAAAGCCCCAGCATTTT.

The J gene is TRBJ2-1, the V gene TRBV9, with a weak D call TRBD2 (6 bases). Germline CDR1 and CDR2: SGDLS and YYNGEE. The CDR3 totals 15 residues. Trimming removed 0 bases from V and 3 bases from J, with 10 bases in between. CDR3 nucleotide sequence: TGTGCCAGCAGCGTAGCCGGGAGTCTCTACAATGAGCAGTTCTTC. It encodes CASSVAGSLYNEQFF.

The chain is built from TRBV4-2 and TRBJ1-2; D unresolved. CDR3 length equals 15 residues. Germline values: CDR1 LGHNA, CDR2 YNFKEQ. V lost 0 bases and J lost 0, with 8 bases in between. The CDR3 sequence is CASSQDPGANYGYTF. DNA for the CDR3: TGTGCCAGCAGCCAAGATCCAGGTGCTAACTATGGCTACACCTTC.

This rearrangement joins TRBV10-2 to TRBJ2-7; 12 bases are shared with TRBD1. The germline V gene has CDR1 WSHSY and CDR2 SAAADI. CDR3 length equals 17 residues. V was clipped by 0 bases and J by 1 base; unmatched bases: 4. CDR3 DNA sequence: TGCGCCAGCAGTGAGTCGTGGGGACAGGGGGCTTCCTACGAGCAGTACTTC. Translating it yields CASSESWGQGASYEQYF.